Detailed here is one T cell receptor beta chain. The target antigen is unknown. Template switching by 5'RACE produced TCR cDNA, adding a universal primer site and UMIs. TCRdb used MiXCR to reprocess the 5' RACE reads, holding one entry per CDR3 protein. This repertoire shows about 320,000 distinct CDR3 sequences, under 15% found once; its top ten account for about 3%. The source of the sample is a study of T cells after yellow fever vaccination. Study outcomes and limitations: In post-booster samples, most primary-vaccination clones reappeared (roughly 96% CD4, about 91% CD8). Compared with primary, the secondary response was weaker and peaked at day 5, not 15. The CD4 compartment and the CD8 compartment contained a small share of clonotypes in common.

The germline V gene has CDR1 SGHTA and CDR2 FQGNSA. CDR3 length equals 18 residues. The J segment lost 6 bases and the V segment lost 5 bases, leaving 15 bases of the junction unmatched. This TCR was sampled from a man between 18 and 29 years old who received the YFV17D yellow fever vaccine. The chain couples TRBV7-2 to TRBJ1-6, with 8 bases matching TRBD1. The sample in question was CD4+ T cells sorted from PBMCs, obtained 15 days after the yellow fever booster vaccination. In DNA, the CDR3 is TGTGCCAGCAGCCATCACCTCTGGACAGGGAGAGGTAATTCACCCCTCCACTTT. It encodes CASSHHLWTGRGNSPLHF.